Below are 4 T cell receptor beta chains sequenced from a single sample in a study of Ad26.COV2.S vaccination and SARS-CoV-2 variants. The treatment here: approximately 18 received Ad26.COV2.S at low or high dose, single or two shots; roughly five received placebo; per-sample allocation not given. Day 63 after the first vaccine or placebo injection was the time point for sampling. The data were produced by immunoSEQ multiplex PCR, yet TCRdb's version contains in-frame clones alone and is incomplete. The repertoire holds under 500,000 clones, with 92% as singletons. The sample here was peripheral blood, taken in a trial of Ad26.COV2.S vaccine versus placebo. These receptors were taken from a person aged 18-60 years who received the Ad26.COV2.S COVID-19 vaccine or a placebo.

The sample holds a few counts of this clone. This chain connects TRBV7-2 to TRBJ1-5; tentative D call: TRBD1 (6 bases). The germline V and J ends were trimmed by 5 bases and 4 bases, with 12 bases remaining between them. The CDR3 is made up of 14 amino acids. Germline-derived CDR1 and CDR2 are SGHTA and FQGNSA. This CDR3 is CASSLETGNQPQHF. In DNA, the CDR3 is TGTGCCAGCAGCCTCGAAACAGGGAATCAGCCCCAGCATTTT.

This clone was seen a few times. The chain combines TRBV10-2 with TRBJ2-1; D not certain. The CDR3 contains 14 residues. The V gene's germline CDR1 is WSHSY and CDR2 SAAADI. V shed 2 bases and J shed 2 bases, with 7 bases lying between them. The CDR3 loop reads CASSEKGPYNEQFF. Written as DNA, the CDR3 is TGCGCCAGCAGTGAGAAGGGTCCCTACAATGAGCAGTTCTTC.

This clone was counted a single time. This sequence joins TRBV6-2 or TRBV6-3 and TRBJ1-1; 8 bases align to TRBD1. The CDR3 is made up of 13 amino acids. CDR1 MNHEY and CDR2 SVGEGT come from the germline V gene. The V gene end was trimmed by 5 bases and the J gene end by 12 bases; junction bases not matched to a gene: 11. The CDR3 DNA reads as TGTGCCAGCAGTACAAAGGACAGGGTGGGGTCTTTCTTT. Protein product: CASSTKDRVGSFF.

The genes are TRBV19 and TRBJ2-6; maybe TRBD1 (5 bases). The length of the CDR3 is 13 residues. Between the trimmed V and J ends, which lost 6 bases and 5 bases, there was a span of 8 bases. Germline CDR1 and CDR2: LNHDA and SQIVND (reference sequence). The CDR3 is CASRTAWANVLTF. In nucleotides, the CDR3 is TGTGCCAGTAGGACAGCTTGGGCCAACGTCCTGACTTTC.